This paragraph covers one T cell receptor beta chain sequence. Its antigen is still unknown. The investigators amplified TCR beta CDR3 regions from RNA transcripts. A set of HTBI primers served as the primers for a first-round RT-PCR of the TCR CDR3. MiXCR, applied by TCRdb to the multiplex PCR reads, yields one record per CDR3 protein. Of hundreds of thousands of distinct CDR3 sequences in the sample, under 20% are singletons; the top ten hold around 3.9%. These data belong to a study of T cells in Graves' hyperthyroidism and ophthalmopathy. Study overall: Peripheral blood samples were taken at initial diagnosis, prior to any treatment.

Study-wide results and caveats: Most thyroid clonotypes expanded above 0.001 were also detected in blood.

The V end lost 8 bases, the J end lost 2 bases, and 16 bases lay between the germline ends. CDR3 size: 14 residues. Germline V gene lookup returns CDR1 MDHEN and CDR2 SYDVKM. J is TRBJ2-7 and V is TRBV28; D possibly uses TRBD1 or TRBD2 (5 bases each). Sequencing used blood. The sequence derives from a woman aged 25 to 39 with Graves' hyperthyroidism. The CDR3 nucleotides read TGTGCCAGCCCGACCGGGACCCCGCCCTACGAGCAGTACTTC. Amino acid sequence: CASPTGTPPYEQYF. The entire variable domain, with the rest obtained from reference TRBV28 and TRBJ2-7, is as follows: DVKVTQSSRYLVKRTGEKVFLECVQDMDHENMFWYRQDPGLGLRLIYFSYDVKMKEKGDIPEGYSVSREKKERFSLILESASTNQTSMYLCASPTGTPPYEQYFGPGTRLTVT.